The rows below give T cell receptor beta chains drawn from one sample of a study of T cells in Graves' hyperthyroidism and ophthalmopathy. TCRdb called the multiplex PCR reads again in MiXCR, with one record for every CDR3 protein. The sample lists under 650,000 distinct CDR3 sequences, 15% to 20% occurring once. The sequencing sample was made of blood. The receptor set was obtained from a woman in her 30s with Graves' hyperthyroidism. Each CDR3 is given with its conserved first and last residue. The D gene is left open where the match is weak. Clone size is shown for a subset of rows, as once, few, many or a class of expanded clone.

d_call: TRBD1
v_call: TRBV12-3/TRBV12-4
cdr3_length: 14
j_call: TRBJ1-2
clone_size: many
cdr3_aa: CASSYRGRHYGYTF
cdr3_nt: TGTGCCAGCAGTTACAGGGGGAGACACTATGGCTACACCTTC

d_call: TRBD1
v_call: TRBV7-9
cdr3_length: 15
j_call: TRBJ2-1
clone_size: many
cdr3_aa: CASSSQQGAGEEQFF
cdr3_nt: TGTGCCAGCAGCTCACAACAGGGGGCGGGTGAGGAGCAGTTCTTC

d_call: .
v_call: TRBV7-3
cdr3_length: 14
j_call: TRBJ2-7
clone_size: .
cdr3_aa: CASSPGLGIYEQYF
cdr3_nt: TGTGCCAGCAGCCCCGGACTGGGGATCTACGAGCAGTACTTC

d_call: .
v_call: TRBV28
cdr3_length: 18
j_call: TRBJ1-1
clone_size: few
cdr3_aa: CASSFSRGTLGLNTEAFF
cdr3_nt: TGTGCCAGCAGTTTTTCCAGGGGAACACTAGGCTTGAACACTGAAGCTTTCTTT

d_call: TRBD1
v_call: TRBV27
cdr3_length: 17
j_call: TRBJ2-2
clone_size: few
cdr3_aa: CASSSFRDRADVGELFF
cdr3_nt: TGTGCCAGCAGTTCCTTCCGGGACAGGGCAGACGTCGGGGAGCTGTTTTTT

d_call: .
v_call: TRBV29-1
cdr3_length: 12
j_call: TRBJ1-2
clone_size: .
cdr3_aa: CSVDRGMYGYTF
cdr3_nt: TGCAGCGTTGACCGGGGAATGTATGGCTACACCTTC

d_call: .
v_call: TRBV6-1
cdr3_length: 14
j_call: TRBJ1-2
clone_size: few
cdr3_aa: CASSPGRINYGYTF
cdr3_nt: TGTGCCAGCAGCCCGGGACGGATTAACTATGGCTACACCTTC

d_call: .
v_call: TRBV30
cdr3_length: 12
j_call: TRBJ2-3
clone_size: many
cdr3_aa: CAWTSEADTQYF
cdr3_nt: TGTGCCTGGACTAGCGAGGCAGATACGCAGTATTTT

d_call: .
v_call: TRBV4-2
cdr3_length: 14
j_call: TRBJ1-1
clone_size: .
cdr3_aa: CASSRADMNTEAFF
cdr3_nt: TGTGCCAGCAGCCGGGCAGACATGAACACTGAAGCTTTCTTT

d_call: TRBD2
v_call: TRBV28
cdr3_length: 13
j_call: TRBJ2-1
clone_size: medium-sized
cdr3_aa: CAIDSGSRYEQFF
cdr3_nt: TGTGCCATCGATAGCGGGAGTCGATATGAGCAGTTCTTC

d_call: .
v_call: TRBV9
cdr3_length: 14
j_call: TRBJ1-1
clone_size: .
cdr3_aa: CASSVGPMNTEAFF
cdr3_nt: TGTGCCAGCAGCGTAGGACCGATGAACACTGAAGCTTTCTTT

d_call: TRBD1
v_call: TRBV11-2
cdr3_length: 17
j_call: TRBJ1-1
clone_size: .
cdr3_aa: CASSLRGTGEMNTEAFF
cdr3_nt: TGTGCCAGCAGCTTACGAGGGACAGGGGAGATGAACACTGAAGCTTTCTTT

d_call: .
v_call: TRBV5-4
cdr3_length: 14
j_call: TRBJ1-5
clone_size: .
cdr3_aa: CASSIPYSNQPQHF
cdr3_nt: TGTGCCAGTAGTATTCCATATAGCAATCAGCCCCAGCATTTT

d_call: .
v_call: TRBV7-2
cdr3_length: 19
j_call: TRBJ2-4
clone_size: few
cdr3_aa: CASSLGGLRHPLAKNIQYF
cdr3_nt: TGTGCCAGCAGCTTAGGGGGACTGAGGCATCCCCTAGCCAAAAACATTCAGTACTTC

d_call: TRBD1
v_call: TRBV7-8
cdr3_length: 16
j_call: TRBJ2-5
clone_size: many
cdr3_aa: CASSYRRGLRGETQYF
cdr3_nt: TGTGCCAGCAGCTACCGCAGGGGGCTGAGGGGAGAGACCCAGTACTTC

d_call: TRBD2
v_call: TRBV7-3
cdr3_length: 15
j_call: TRBJ2-2
clone_size: .
cdr3_aa: CASSLDGRIAGELFF
cdr3_nt: TGTGCCAGCAGCTTAGACGGGAGGATTGCCGGGGAGCTGTTTTTT

d_call: .
v_call: TRBV7-9
cdr3_length: 17
j_call: TRBJ2-7
clone_size: few
cdr3_aa: CASRWDSPLTRPYEQYF
cdr3_nt: TGTGCCAGCAGGTGGGATTCGCCCCTGACTAGACCCTACGAGCAGTACTTC

d_call: .
v_call: TRBV29-1
cdr3_length: 15
j_call: TRBJ2-3
clone_size: many
cdr3_aa: CSVELGVGPTDTQYF
cdr3_nt: TGCAGCGTTGAACTAGGGGTCGGGCCCACAGATACGCAGTATTTT

d_call: TRBD2
v_call: TRBV7-9
cdr3_length: 15
j_call: TRBJ2-1
clone_size: many
cdr3_aa: CASSPRTSGSNEQFF
cdr3_nt: TGTGCCAGCAGCCCCCGGACTAGCGGGTCTAATGAGCAGTTCTTC

d_call: .
v_call: TRBV28
cdr3_length: 13
j_call: TRBJ1-2
clone_size: many
cdr3_aa: CASRLRTGTGYTF
cdr3_nt: TGTGCCAGCAGGTTGCGGACTGGGACGGGCTACACCTTC

d_call: .
v_call: TRBV27
cdr3_length: 14
j_call: TRBJ2-1
clone_size: many
cdr3_aa: CASSPGSAYNEQFF
cdr3_nt: TGTGCCAGCAGTCCCGGGTCGGCCTACAATGAGCAGTTCTTC

d_call: .
v_call: TRBV5-1
cdr3_length: 13
j_call: TRBJ2-2
clone_size: many
cdr3_aa: CASSPEITGELFF
cdr3_nt: TGCGCCAGCAGCCCGGAAATTACCGGGGAGCTGTTTTTT

d_call: .
v_call: TRBV4-2
cdr3_length: 16
j_call: TRBJ2-3
clone_size: few
cdr3_aa: CASSQDSSWSTDTQYF
cdr3_nt: TGTGCCAGCAGCCAAGATTCCTCCTGGTCCACAGATACGCAGTATTTT

d_call: .
v_call: TRBV7-2
cdr3_length: 14
j_call: TRBJ2-1
clone_size: many
cdr3_aa: CASSLYGFDNEQFF
cdr3_nt: TGTGCCAGCAGCTTGTACGGGTTCGACAATGAGCAGTTCTTC

d_call: TRBD2
v_call: TRBV6-2/TRBV6-3
cdr3_length: 15
j_call: TRBJ2-1
clone_size: .
cdr3_aa: CASRTGTSGRWEQFF
cdr3_nt: TGTGCCAGCAGAACCGGGACTAGCGGGAGGTGGGAGCAGTTCTTC

d_call: TRBD2
v_call: TRBV10-3
cdr3_length: 14
j_call: TRBJ2-1
clone_size: many
cdr3_aa: CAIKASGTHNEQFF
cdr3_nt: TGTGCCATCAAGGCTAGCGGGACCCACAATGAGCAGTTCTTC

d_call: .
v_call: TRBV27
cdr3_length: 14
j_call: TRBJ2-7
clone_size: many
cdr3_aa: CASSLRLRTYEQYF
cdr3_nt: TGTGCCAGCAGTTTAAGGCTCCGTACCTACGAGCAGTACTTC

d_call: TRBD2
v_call: TRBV2
cdr3_length: 16
j_call: TRBJ2-2
clone_size: many
cdr3_aa: CASSGTSGRGTGELFF
cdr3_nt: TGTGCCAGCAGTGGTACTAGCGGGAGAGGAACCGGGGAGCTGTTTTTT

d_call: .
v_call: TRBV12-5
cdr3_length: 15
j_call: TRBJ1-6
clone_size: .
cdr3_aa: CASGLGSSYNSPLHF
cdr3_nt: TGTGCTAGTGGTTTGGGGAGTTCCTATAATTCACCCCTCCACTTT

d_call: .
v_call: TRBV20-1
cdr3_length: 16
j_call: TRBJ2-7
clone_size: .
cdr3_aa: CSARGSSDRLLYEQYF
cdr3_nt: TGCAGTGCTAGGGGAAGTTCTGACAGACTCCTCTACGAGCAGTACTTC

d_call: TRBD1
v_call: TRBV15
cdr3_length: 17
j_call: TRBJ2-7
clone_size: .
cdr3_aa: CATSREIPGQGRDEQYF
cdr3_nt: TGTGCCACCAGCAGAGAAATACCGGGACAGGGGAGAGACGAGCAGTACTTC

d_call: TRBD1
v_call: TRBV2
cdr3_length: 15
j_call: TRBJ1-4
clone_size: many
cdr3_aa: CASRIQGAANEKLFF
cdr3_nt: TGTGCCAGCAGGATCCAGGGGGCGGCTAATGAAAAACTGTTTTTT

d_call: .
v_call: TRBV11-3
cdr3_length: 13
j_call: TRBJ1-1
clone_size: many
cdr3_aa: CASSGTGRGEAFF
cdr3_nt: TGTGCCAGCAGCGGAACAGGCAGGGGTGAAGCTTTCTTT

d_call: TRBD2
v_call: TRBV28
cdr3_length: 14
j_call: TRBJ2-1
clone_size: many
cdr3_aa: CASSSPAGGNEQFF
cdr3_nt: TGTGCCAGCAGTTCCCCAGCGGGGGGCAATGAGCAGTTCTTC

d_call: .
v_call: TRBV28
cdr3_length: 12
j_call: TRBJ1-2
clone_size: many
cdr3_aa: CASSQGNYGYTF
cdr3_nt: TGTGCCAGCAGCCAGGGAAACTATGGCTACACCTTC

d_call: TRBD1
v_call: TRBV7-9
cdr3_length: 14
j_call: TRBJ2-1
clone_size: .
cdr3_aa: CASTRDRGGNEQFF
cdr3_nt: TGTGCCAGCACCCGGGACAGGGGGGGCAATGAGCAGTTCTTC

d_call: .
v_call: TRBV3-1
cdr3_length: 15
j_call: TRBJ1-6
clone_size: few
cdr3_aa: CASSQDSSYNSPLHF
cdr3_nt: TGTGCCAGCAGCCAGGATAGCTCCTATAATTCACCCCTCCACTTT

d_call: TRBD2
v_call: TRBV19
cdr3_length: 16
j_call: TRBJ2-1
clone_size: few
cdr3_aa: CASSIDHAGGYNEQFF
cdr3_nt: TGTGCCAGTAGTATAGATCATGCGGGAGGGTACAATGAGCAGTTCTTC

d_call: .
v_call: TRBV28
cdr3_length: 15
j_call: TRBJ1-5
clone_size: many
cdr3_aa: CASSFKTAFNQPQHF
cdr3_nt: TGTGCCAGCAGTTTTAAGACAGCCTTCAATCAGCCCCAGCATTTT

d_call: .
v_call: TRBV6-1
cdr3_length: 16
j_call: TRBJ1-6
clone_size: once
cdr3_aa: CASSEPRTAINSPLHF
cdr3_nt: TGTGCCAGCAGTGAACCGCGGACAGCGATTAATTCACCCCTCCACTTT

d_call: .
v_call: TRBV6-6
cdr3_length: 13
j_call: TRBJ1-5
clone_size: many
cdr3_aa: CASSYREGQPQHF
cdr3_nt: TGTGCCAGCAGTTACAGGGAGGGTCAGCCCCAGCATTTT

d_call: .
v_call: TRBV28
cdr3_length: 12
j_call: TRBJ1-1
clone_size: many
cdr3_aa: CASSDRGTEAFF
cdr3_nt: TGTGCCAGCTCAGATCGGGGCACTGAAGCTTTCTTT

d_call: .
v_call: TRBV27
cdr3_length: 12
j_call: TRBJ2-1
clone_size: few
cdr3_aa: CASSHRVNEQFF
cdr3_nt: TGTGCCAGCAGTCACAGGGTAAATGAGCAGTTCTTC

d_call: .
v_call: TRBV12-3/TRBV12-4
cdr3_length: 13
j_call: TRBJ1-2
clone_size: many
cdr3_aa: CASSLDGRGGYTF
cdr3_nt: TGTGCCAGCAGTTTAGACGGGCGCGGTGGCTACACCTTC

d_call: .
v_call: TRBV11-2
cdr3_length: 11
j_call: TRBJ2-3
clone_size: many
cdr3_aa: CASKGEDTQYF
cdr3_nt: TGTGCCAGCAAGGGGGAGGATACGCAGTATTTT

d_call: .
v_call: TRBV11-3
cdr3_length: 16
j_call: TRBJ2-1
clone_size: .
cdr3_aa: CASSHPAGIVFYEQFF
cdr3_nt: TGTGCCAGCAGCCATCCAGCGGGCATAGTTTTTTATGAGCAGTTCTTC

d_call: .
v_call: TRBV15
cdr3_length: 15
j_call: TRBJ1-4
clone_size: few
cdr3_aa: CATSWLGDRNEKLFF
cdr3_nt: TGTGCCACCAGTTGGTTGGGGGACCGGAATGAAAAACTGTTTTTT

d_call: .
v_call: TRBV29-1
cdr3_length: 13
j_call: TRBJ1-2
clone_size: few
cdr3_aa: CSVGGGAGYGYTF
cdr3_nt: TGCAGCGTGGGGGGGGGGGCGGGCTATGGCTACACCTTC